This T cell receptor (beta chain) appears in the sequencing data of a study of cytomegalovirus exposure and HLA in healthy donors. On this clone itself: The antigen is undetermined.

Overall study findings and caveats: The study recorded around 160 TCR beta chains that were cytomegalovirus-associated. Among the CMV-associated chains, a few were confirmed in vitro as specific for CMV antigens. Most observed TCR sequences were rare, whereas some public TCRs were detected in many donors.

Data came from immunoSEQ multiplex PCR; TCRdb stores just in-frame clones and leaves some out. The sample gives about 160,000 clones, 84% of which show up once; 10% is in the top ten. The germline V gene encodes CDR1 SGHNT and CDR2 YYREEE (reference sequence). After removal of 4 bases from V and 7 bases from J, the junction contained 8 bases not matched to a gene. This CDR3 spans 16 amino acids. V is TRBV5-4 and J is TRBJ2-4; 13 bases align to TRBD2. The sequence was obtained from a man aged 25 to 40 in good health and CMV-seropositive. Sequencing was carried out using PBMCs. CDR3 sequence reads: CASSPGLAGKGNIQYF. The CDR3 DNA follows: TGTGCCAGCAGCCCGGGACTAGCGGGGAAGGGGAACATTCAGTACTTC.